What follows describes a single TCR beta chain. What it binds is not known. This entry comes from a study of Ad26.COV2.S vaccination and SARS-CoV-2 variants. Clones were read by immunoSEQ multiplex PCR, and TCRdb kept only the in-frame ones, dropping some. The repertoire holds about 350,000 clones, with about 91% as singletons. V was trimmed by 5 bases and J by 5 bases, leaving 16 bases between them. Germline V gene lookup returns CDR1 MNHEY and CDR2 SVGAGI. The CDR3 is 15 amino acids. Regarding the study as a whole: Analyses of TCR breadth and depth may have underestimated total T cell responses. Measurement of non-spike TCR breadth gave similar results in vaccine and placebo recipients.

This sample comprised peripheral blood, obtained after recovery from COVID-19. The chain is built from TRBV6-5 and TRBJ1-5, with TRBD1 as a possible D gene (6 bases). This sequence originates from a human donor who had recovered from COVID-19. The CDR3 bases are TGTGCCAGCAGTCAGAGGGGGGAACGGGATCAGCCCCAGCATTTT. Its protein is CASSQRGERDQPQHF.